This TCR beta chain was retrieved from a study of cytomegalovirus exposure and HLA in healthy donors. Sequenced by immunoSEQ multiplex PCR; TCRdb stores in-frame clones only, minus some. The sample holds more than 200,000 clones, roughly 91% seen once. The sequencing sample was made of PBMCs. The sequence was obtained from a woman aged 30 to 39 in good health and CMV-seronegative.

CDR3 amino acids: CASSQESFTGTGGQSSYNEQFF. In nucleotides, the CDR3 is TGTGCCAGCAGCCAAGAAAGCTTTACCGGGACAGGAGGCCAATCTTCCTACAATGAGCAGTTCTTC. The gene calls are TRBV14 and TRBJ2-1, with 8 nucleotides matching TRBD1. The CDR3 is 22 amino acids. V shed 0 bases, J shed 1 base, and the junction held 20 bases outside the gene matches. Germline values: CDR1 SGHDN, CDR2 FVKESK.